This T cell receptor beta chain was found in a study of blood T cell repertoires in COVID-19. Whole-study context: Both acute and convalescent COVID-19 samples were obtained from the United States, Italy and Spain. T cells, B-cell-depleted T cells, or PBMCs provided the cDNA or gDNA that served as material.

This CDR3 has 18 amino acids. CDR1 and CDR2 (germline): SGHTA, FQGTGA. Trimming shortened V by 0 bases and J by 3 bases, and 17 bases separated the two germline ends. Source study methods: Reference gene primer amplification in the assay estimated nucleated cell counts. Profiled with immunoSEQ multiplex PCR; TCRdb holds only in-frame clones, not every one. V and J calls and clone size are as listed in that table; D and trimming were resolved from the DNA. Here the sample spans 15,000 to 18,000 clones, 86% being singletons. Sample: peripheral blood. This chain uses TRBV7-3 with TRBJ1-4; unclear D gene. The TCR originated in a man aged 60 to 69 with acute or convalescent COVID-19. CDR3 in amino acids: CASSLTLAWPAANEKLFF. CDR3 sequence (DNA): TGTGCCAGCAGCTTAACGCTGGCCTGGCCCGCAGCTAATGAAAAACTGTTTTTT.